This T cell receptor (beta chain) was sequenced in a study of cytomegalovirus exposure and HLA in healthy donors. The overall study: Falling in the Caucasian-associated ancestry cluster were roughly 86% of under 500 genotyped donors. Overall study results and limits: The majority of TCR sequences were rare, yet some public TCRs appeared in many donors. Cytomegalovirus-associated TCR beta chains were listed, numbering around 150. When the data were analyzed later, several of the most significant clusters appeared to be linked to common viral pathogens.

Of note for this clone: Its specificity is not known.

After removal of 1 base from V and 7 bases from J, the junction contained 3 bases not matched to a gene. This CDR3 is 14 amino acids long. Germline-derived CDR1 and CDR2 are LGHNA and YNFKEQ. PCR employed 60 Vbeta and 13 Jbeta primers. TCRdb's table, derived via immunoSEQ multiplex PCR, lists solely in-frame clones and lacks some. The table lists about 130,000 clones, about two thirds of them singletons. The receptor's source is a woman aged 60-70 years in good health and CMV-seropositive. V is TRBV4-2 and J is TRBJ2-7; the match to TRBD1 covers 11 bases. Input material: PBMCs. DNA of the CDR3: TGTGCCAGCAGCCAAGTGGGACAGGGGGGGGAGCAGTACTTC. This translates into CASSQVGQGGEQYF.